The 28 T cell receptor beta chains given below trace back to one sample, sequenced in a study of cytomegalovirus exposure and HLA in healthy donors. Primers: 60 Vbeta forward and 13 Jbeta reverse. Libraries were prepared by immunoSEQ multiplex PCR; TCRdb keeps only in-frame clonotypes and omits some of them. Among some 71,000 clones listed, over 60% were seen once. Sequencing was done on a sample of PBMCs. Every receptor here comes from a middle-aged man in good health and CMV-seropositive.

V usage is TRBV29-1 and J usage is TRBJ2-7, with 11 bases that match TRBD1. Germline CDR1 SQVTM, CDR2 ANQGSEA. This CDR3 contains 15 residues. Trimming at V came to 4 bases and at J to 4 bases, leaving 9 bases not matched to a gene. In DNA, the CDR3 is TGCAGCGTTGGGGGGGGACAGGGGGGCGCGTACGAGCAGTACTTC. Protein sequence: CSVGGGQGGAYEQYF.

As concerns this clone: Being one base from a much bigger clone, this may be a read error. The chain uses TRBV11-3 and TRBJ2-3; maybe TRBD1 (6 bases). V was cut by 2 bases and J by 0 bases, with 6 bases left in between. The CDR3 totals 14 residues. Germline CDR1 SGHNT, CDR2 YENEEA. The CDR3 is CASSLQGSTDTQYF. In DNA form, the CDR3 reads TGTGCCAGCAGCTTACAGGGGAGCACAGATACGCAGTATTTT.

This clone appeared once. V usage is TRBV7-6 and J usage is TRBJ2-1, with a tentative D call TRBD2 (5 bases). V was clipped by 3 bases and J by 4 bases, with 25 bases between them. CDR3 length: 19 amino acids. Germline CDR1 SGHVS, CDR2 FNYEAQ. CDR3 bases: TGTGCCAGCAGCTTGGGAACGGGATCGAAGACGGGCAATTACAATGAGCAGTTCTTC. Amino acid sequence: CASSLGTGSKTGNYNEQFF.

This clone was observed a handful of times. The V and J genes are TRBV27 and TRBJ2-1; 9 nucleotides match TRBD2. The CDR3 covers 17 residues. V shed 5 bases, J shed 0 bases, and the junction held 8 bases outside the gene matches. The germline V gene encodes CDR1 MNHEY and CDR2 SMNVEV (reference sequence). CDR3 region: CASSQRLAATSYNEQFF. The CDR3 DNA follows: TGTGCCAGCAGTCAAAGACTAGCGGCGACCTCCTACAATGAGCAGTTCTTC.

The V call is TRBV28, the J call TRBJ1-1; 10 nucleotides agree with TRBD1. CDR3 length equals 15 residues. CDR1 and CDR2 from the germline V gene are MDHEN and SYDVKM. V was pared by 5 bases and J by 3 bases, with 6 bases of the junction left unmatched. This chain's CDR3 is CASSPPGTGDTEAFF. Here the CDR3 DNA reads TGTGCCAGCAGTCCCCCCGGGACAGGGGACACTGAAGCTTTCTTT.

The chain is built from TRBV7-3 and TRBJ1-1; D is possibly TRBD1 (5 bases). The ends were cut back, 9 bases at V and 5 bases at J, with 19 bases in the middle. Germline lookup yields CDR1 SGHTA and CDR2 FQGTGA. This CDR3 region has 14 residues. The CDR3 nucleotides read TGTGCCAGTCAATCGGGGGGTGTTGGGACTGAAGCTTTCTTT. It specifies CASQSGGVGTEAFF.

The chain carries TRBV5-4 and TRBJ1-1, with a tentative D call TRBD1 (6 bases). Germline V gene lookup returns CDR1 SGHNT and CDR2 YYREEE (reference sequence). The CDR3 is made up of 16 amino acids. Trimming pared 0 bases from V and 2 bases from J, leaving 14 bases between. CDR3 bases: TGTGCCAGCAGCTTGGCCGGGGGGGCTGAAAACACTGAAGCTTTCTTT. It encodes CASSLAGGAENTEAFF.

A few counts support this clone. The chain carries TRBV25-1 and TRBJ2-1, with 7 bases lining up with TRBD1. The germline gives CDR1 MGHDK, CDR2 SYGVNS. This CDR3 is 15 amino acids long. With 3 bases clipped from V and 8 bases from J, the junction kept 10 bases outside the gene matches. The chain's CDR3 is CASSDGTVSVHEQFF. Written as DNA, the CDR3 is TGTGCCAGCAGTGACGGGACAGTCTCAGTCCATGAGCAGTTCTTC.

This clone was recorded only once. V gene TRBV30 combines with J gene TRBJ1-5, with 10 bases that match TRBD1. This CDR3 contains 15 residues. Trimming at V came to 5 bases and at J to 2 bases, leaving 6 bases not matched to a gene. In germline, CDR1 is GTSNPN, CDR2 SVGIG (reference sequence). The CDR3 region is CAWGSGTGGNQPQHF. As DNA, the CDR3 is TGTGCCTGGGGGTCCGGGACAGGGGGCAATCAGCCCCAGCATTTT.

The genes are TRBV27 and TRBJ1-1; tentatively, D is TRBD1 (6 bases). Trimming stripped 6 bases from V and 4 bases from J, with 15 bases between. The CDR3 covers 14 residues. Germline V gene data show CDR1 as MNHEY and CDR2 as SMNVEV (reference sequence). CDR3 bases: TGTGCCAGCAGGTACAGGGAGTTGGCCACTGAAGCTTTCTTT. Translated, it gives CASRYRELATEAFF.

This clone was detected only a few times. The V gene is TRBV6-7, the J gene TRBJ1-5; D not resolved. TRBV6-7 is placed among ORFs of uncertain function. The CDR3 totals 16 residues. Trimming pared 0 bases from V and 3 bases from J, leaving 12 bases between. The DNA for the CDR3 is TGTGCCAGCAGTTACTCTAGTCGAGGGTTCAATCAGCCCCAGCATTTT. The encoded protein is CASSYSSRGFNQPQHF.

The rearrangement joins TRBV5-1 to TRBJ2-7; 11 positions match TRBD2. The germline V gene encodes CDR1 SGHRS and CDR2 YFSETQ. V was pared by 4 bases and J by 3 bases, with 9 bases of the junction left unmatched. The CDR3 length is 16 residues. For the CDR3, the DNA is TGCGCCAGCAGCGCGGGACTAGCGGAAAAGCACTACGAGCAGTACTTC. Amino acid sequence: CASSAGLAEKHYEQYF.

This clone was found many times. In DNA form, the CDR3 reads TGTGCCTGGAGTGTCGGACAGAGCAGCTATGGCTACACCTTC. This encodes CAWSVGQSSYGYTF. The J gene is TRBJ1-2, the V gene TRBV30; tentatively, D is TRBD1 (6 bases). CDR3 length: 14 amino acids. CDR1 and CDR2 from the germline V gene are GTSNPN and SVGIG (reference sequence). The V gene lost 0 bases and the J gene lost 4 bases, with 12 bases spanning the gap.

This sequence joins TRBV19 and TRBJ2-1; a weak D match, TRBD2 (6 bases). This CDR3 contains 15 residues. Looked up from germline, CDR1 is LNHDA and CDR2 is SQIVND (reference sequence). V was clipped by 6 bases and J by 12 bases, with 24 bases between them. The CDR3 here is CASSWDPSGVWGQFF. The DNA of the CDR3 is TGTGCCAGTAGCTGGGATCCTTCGGGGGTTTGGGGGCAGTTCTTC.

This clone was seen just once. The genes are TRBV7-2 and TRBJ1-1; a possible D gene is TRBD1 (5 bases). This CDR3 contains 14 residues. Trimming removed 5 bases at V and 8 bases at J, with 18 bases between. CDR1 SGHTA and CDR2 FQGNSA come from the germline V gene. The DNA of the CDR3 is TGTGCCAGCAGCGTCCTACAGGCGGCTCTCGAAGCTTTCTTT. Translated: CASSVLQAALEAFF.

This chain uses TRBV30 with TRBJ1-1, with D possibly being TRBD1 (6 bases). The CDR3 loop spans 13 amino acids. Trimming took 5 bases from V and 2 from J, leaving 12 bases between them. CDR1 and CDR2 from the germline V gene are GTSNPN and SVGIG (reference sequence). The CDR3 DNA sequence: TGTGCCTGGCAGGGGTTTCCTAACACTGAAGCTTTCTTT. Amino acids: CAWQGFPNTEAFF.

The V call is TRBV5-6, the J call TRBJ2-2; D is perhaps TRBD1 (5 bases). Germline V CDR1 and CDR2: SGHDT, YYEEEE. The CDR3 spans 14 residues. V shed 4 bases and J shed 6 bases, with 13 bases lying between them. This CDR3 reads CASSQGLRAGELFF. The CDR3 DNA sequence: TGTGCCAGCAGCCAGGGCCTAAGGGCCGGGGAGCTGTTTTTT.

The chain recombines TRBV10-3 with TRBJ2-3; possibly TRBD1 for D (5 bases). The V gene's germline CDR1 is ENHRY and CDR2 SYGVKD. Trimming cost V 3 bases and J 1 base, with 20 bases left between them. The CDR3 runs to 18 residues. The CDR3 DNA reads TGTGCCATCAGTGATCCTAATGAAAGGGGTCAGCGCACAGATACGCAGTATTTT. This gives the protein CAISDPNERGQRTDTQYF.

The chain recombines TRBV5-1 with TRBJ1-2; D not certain. Germline V gives CDR1 SGHRS, CDR2 YFSETQ. The CDR3 runs to 15 residues. The V gene lost 0 bases and the J gene lost 2 bases, with 11 bases spanning the gap. The CDR3 bases are TGCGCCAGCAGCTTGGTGGAGGCCGGGAACTATGGCTACACCTTC. Residues: CASSLVEAGNYGYTF.

The chain joins TRBV7-6 to TRBJ2-3, with D possibly matching TRBD2 (6 bases). The CDR3 covers 15 residues. The V end was cut by 2 bases, the J end by 0 bases, with 9 bases between. Germline-derived CDR1 and CDR2 are SGHVS and FNYEAQ. Here the CDR3 reads CASSLSRGSTDTQYF. CDR3 nucleotides: TGTGCCAGCAGCTTATCCCGGGGGAGCACAGATACGCAGTATTTT.

The rearrangement joins TRBV27 to TRBJ2-7; TRBD2 aligns across 7 bases. The CDR3 contains 12 residues. V dropped 1 base and J dropped 6; count of bases not matched to a gene: 0. The V gene's germline CDR1 is MNHEY and CDR2 SMNVEV (reference sequence). The CDR3, as DNA: TGTGCCAGCAGTTTATGGGGGGGCGAGCAGTACTTC. Amino acids: CASSLWGGEQYF.

The chain couples TRBV5-1 to TRBJ1-1; no clear D gene. Germline V gives CDR1 SGHRS, CDR2 YFSETQ. CDR3 length: 19 amino acids. V was clipped by 0 bases and J by 1 base, with 22 bases between them. CDR3 amino acids: CASSLAGPGSVVGNTEAFF. The CDR3 DNA follows: TGCGCCAGCAGCTTGGCAGGTCCTGGGTCTGTAGTGGGGAACACTGAAGCTTTCTTT.

The gene calls are TRBV21-1 and TRBJ2-1; the table calls TRBD2, which could not be checked here. TRBV21-1 is recorded as a pseudogene. The CDR3 has 18 residues. The CDR3 DNA is TGTGCCAGCAGCAAAGTCCCCCGGCCGGGACTAGCAAACAATGAGCAGTTCTTC. It translates to CASSKVPRPGLANNEQFF.

About this clone: The junction shows a germline mismatch at one end, possibly a read error. The genes are TRBV6-1 and TRBJ1-6; the match to TRBD1 covers 7 bases. Looked up from germline, CDR1 is MNHNS and CDR2 is SASEGT. The CDR3 consists of 14 residues. CDR3 in DNA: TGTGCCGGCAGGGGGGGGCCTATAGGGTCACCCCTCCACTTT. Amino acids: CAGRGGPIGSPLHF.

This clone was counted many times. The V gene is TRBV6-1, the J gene TRBJ1-3; D remains ambiguous. The germline V gene encodes CDR1 MNHNS and CDR2 SASEGT. The V end was cut by 4 bases, the J end by 0 bases, with 13 bases between. This CDR3 comprises 16 residues. The CDR3 DNA is TGTGCCAGCAGTGTCATTTCAAGCATCTCTGGAAACACCATATATTTT. The encoded protein is CASSVISSISGNTIYF.

CDR3: CASSFRGGLIGYTF. CDR3 sequence (DNA): TGTGCCAGCAGTTTTCGGGGGGGGTTGATTGGCTACACCTTC. J is TRBJ1-2 and V is TRBV28; perhaps TRBD1 as D (5 bases). Germline values: CDR1 MDHEN, CDR2 SYDVKM. CDR3 length equals 14 residues. Trimming pared 3 bases from V and 7 bases from J, leaving 15 bases between.

This clone is deemed medium-sized. V and J are TRBV6-5 and TRBJ1-4; 7 positions agree with TRBD1. V lost 4 bases and J lost 7; bases outside the gene matches: 6. Per the germline V gene, CDR1 is MNHEY and CDR2 is SVGAGI. The length of the CDR3 is 14 residues. The CDR3 nucleotides read TGTGCCAGCAGTTCGACACAGGGGATTGAAAAACTGTTTTTT. Protein: CASSSTQGIEKLFF.

This clone has only a few counts. The chain uses TRBV6-1 and TRBJ1-5; perhaps TRBD1 as D (5 bases). Trimming shortened V by 10 bases and J by 0 bases, and 10 bases separated the two germline ends. Germline assignment: CDR1 MNHNS and CDR2 SASEGT. CDR3 size: 13 residues. The CDR3 DNA is TGTGCCACGCAGGGAATTAGCAATCAGCCCCAGCATTTT. This encodes CATQGISNQPQHF.